The T cell receptor (beta chain) under discussion was sequenced for a study of blood T cell repertoires in COVID-19. In the study overall: Researchers got acute and convalescent COVID-19 samples from the United States, Italy and Spain. T cells, B-cell-depleted T cells, or PBMCs provided the cDNA or gDNA that served as material.

The authors' processing: Quantification of nucleated cells was approximated via reference gene primer amplification. The assay was immunoSEQ multiplex PCR, and TCRdb's table has in-frame clones only and misses some. V and J calls and clone size are copied from that table; D and trimming were computed from the DNA. Among about 270,000 clones listed, 80% to 90% were seen once. V lost 1 base, J lost 12 bases, and 16 bases lay in between. Germline V CDR1 and CDR2: SGDLS, YYNGEE. CDR3 length: 14 amino acids. The sequencing input was peripheral blood. This clonotype originated in a woman in her seventies with acute or convalescent COVID-19. This chain uses TRBV9 with TRBJ1-4, with D possibly TRBD1 on 5 matching bases. CDR3 protein: CASSVRGSNVELFF. The CDR3 nucleotides read TGTGCCAGCAGCGTAAGGGGCTCTAATGTGGAACTGTTTTTT.